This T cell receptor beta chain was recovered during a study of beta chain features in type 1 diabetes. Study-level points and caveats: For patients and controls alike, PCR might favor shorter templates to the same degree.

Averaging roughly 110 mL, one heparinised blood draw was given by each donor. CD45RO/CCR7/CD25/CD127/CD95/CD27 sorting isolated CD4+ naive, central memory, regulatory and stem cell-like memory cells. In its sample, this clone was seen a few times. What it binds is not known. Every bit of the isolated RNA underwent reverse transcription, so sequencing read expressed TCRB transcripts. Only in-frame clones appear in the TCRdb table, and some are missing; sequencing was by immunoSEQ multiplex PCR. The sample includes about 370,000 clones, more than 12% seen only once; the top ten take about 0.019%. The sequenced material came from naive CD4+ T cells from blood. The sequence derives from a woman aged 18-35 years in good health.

CDR3 amino acids: CATSREGTSYGYTF. The CDR3 bases are TGTGCCACCAGCAGAGAAGGGACTTCCTATGGCTACACCTTC. The V and J genes are TRBV15 and TRBJ1-2; D possibly corresponds to TRBD1 (5 bases). The length of the CDR3 is 14 residues. The V gene lost 0 bases and the J gene lost 4 bases, with 9 bases spanning the gap. Germline-derived CDR1 and CDR2 are LNHNV and YYDKDF (reference sequence).